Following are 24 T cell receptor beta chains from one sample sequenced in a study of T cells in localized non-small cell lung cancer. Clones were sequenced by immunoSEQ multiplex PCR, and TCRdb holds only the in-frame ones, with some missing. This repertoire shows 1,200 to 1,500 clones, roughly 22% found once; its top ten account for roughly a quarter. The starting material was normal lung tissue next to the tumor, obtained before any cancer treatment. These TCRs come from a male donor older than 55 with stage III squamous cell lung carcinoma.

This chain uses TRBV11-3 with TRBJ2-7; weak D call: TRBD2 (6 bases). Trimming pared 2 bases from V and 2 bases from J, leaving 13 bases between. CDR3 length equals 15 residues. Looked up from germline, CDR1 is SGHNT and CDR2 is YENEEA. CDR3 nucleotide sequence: TGTGCCAGCAGCTTATCGGGGACTGGAGCCTACGAGCAGTACTTC. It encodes CASSLSGTGAYEQYF.

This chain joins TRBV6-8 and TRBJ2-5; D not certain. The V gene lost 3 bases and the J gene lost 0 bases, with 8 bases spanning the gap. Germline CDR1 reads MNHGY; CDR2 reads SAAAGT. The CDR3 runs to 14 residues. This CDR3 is CASSYQDHQETQYF. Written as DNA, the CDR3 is TGTGCCAGCAGTTATCAGGATCACCAAGAGACCCAGTACTTC.

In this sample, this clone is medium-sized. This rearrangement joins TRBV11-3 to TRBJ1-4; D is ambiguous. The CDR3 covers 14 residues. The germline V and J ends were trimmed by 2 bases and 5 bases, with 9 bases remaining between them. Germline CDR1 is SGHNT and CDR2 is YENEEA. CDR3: CASSLFGVNEKLFF. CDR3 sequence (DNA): TGTGCCAGCAGCTTATTTGGCGTGAATGAAAAACTGTTTTTT.

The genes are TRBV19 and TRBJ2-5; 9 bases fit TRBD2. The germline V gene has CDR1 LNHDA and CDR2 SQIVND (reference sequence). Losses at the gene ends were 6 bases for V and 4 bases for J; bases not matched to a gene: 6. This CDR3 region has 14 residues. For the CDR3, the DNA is TGTGCCAGTAGCGGGCGGGAGGGCCGAGAGACCCAGTACTTC. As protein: CASSGREGRETQYF.

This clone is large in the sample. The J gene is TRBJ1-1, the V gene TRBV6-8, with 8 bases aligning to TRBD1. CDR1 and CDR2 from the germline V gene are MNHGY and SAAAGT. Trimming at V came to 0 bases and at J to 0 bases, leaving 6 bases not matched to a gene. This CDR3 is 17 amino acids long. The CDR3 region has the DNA TGTGCCAGCAGTTACTCGATTGACAGGGGAATGAACACTGAAGCTTTCTTT. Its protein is CASSYSIDRGMNTEAFF.

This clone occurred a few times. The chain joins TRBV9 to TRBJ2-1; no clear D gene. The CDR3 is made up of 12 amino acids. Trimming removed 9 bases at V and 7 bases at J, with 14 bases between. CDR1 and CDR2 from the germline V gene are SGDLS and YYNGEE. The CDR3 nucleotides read TGTGCCACCAAATTGACGGGTAATGAGCAGTTCTTC. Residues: CATKLTGNEQFF. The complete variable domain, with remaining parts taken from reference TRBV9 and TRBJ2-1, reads DSGVTQTPKHLITATGQRVTLRCSPRSGDLSVYWYQQSLDQGLQFLIQYYNGEERAKGNILERFSAQQFPDLHSELNLSSLELGDSALYFCATKLTGNEQFFGPGTRLTVL.

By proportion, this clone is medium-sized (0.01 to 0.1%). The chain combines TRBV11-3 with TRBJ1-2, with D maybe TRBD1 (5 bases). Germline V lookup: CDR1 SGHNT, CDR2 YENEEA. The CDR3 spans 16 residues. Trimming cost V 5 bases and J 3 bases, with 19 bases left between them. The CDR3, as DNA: TGTGCCAGCAGCCGTTGGGACGGCTCGGGGGACTATGGCTACACCTTC. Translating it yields CASSRWDGSGDYGYTF.

In DNA form, the CDR3 reads TGTGCCAGCAGTTCAGCGGGAGGGCCGGGCAATGAGCAGTTCTTC. This gives the protein CASSSAGGPGNEQFF. The rearrangement links TRBV28 to TRBJ2-1; 10 bases map to TRBD2. The CDR3 totals 15 residues. V shed 4 bases, J shed 6 bases, and the junction held 6 bases outside the gene matches. Germline values: CDR1 MDHEN, CDR2 SYDVKM.

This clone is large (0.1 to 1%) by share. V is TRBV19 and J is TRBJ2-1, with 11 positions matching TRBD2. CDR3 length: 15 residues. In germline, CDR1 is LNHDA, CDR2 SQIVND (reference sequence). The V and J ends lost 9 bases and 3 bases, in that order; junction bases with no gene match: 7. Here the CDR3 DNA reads TGTGCCAGCGAAGGGACTAGCGGTTTCTACAATGAGCAGTTCTTC. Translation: CASEGTSGFYNEQFF.

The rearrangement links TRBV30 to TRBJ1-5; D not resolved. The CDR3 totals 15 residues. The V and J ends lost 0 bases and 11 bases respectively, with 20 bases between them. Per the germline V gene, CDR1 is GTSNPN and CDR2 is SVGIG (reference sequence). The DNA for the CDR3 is TGTGCCTGGAGTGTACTCGGAGGGCGACTCCAGGCCCAGCATTTT. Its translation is CAWSVLGGRLQAQHF.

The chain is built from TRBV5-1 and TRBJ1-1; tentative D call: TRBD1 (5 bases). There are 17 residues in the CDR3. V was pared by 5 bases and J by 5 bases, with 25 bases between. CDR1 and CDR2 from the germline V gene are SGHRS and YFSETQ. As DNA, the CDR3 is TGCGCCAGCAGTTCAGGGTTGACAGTTAAAGGGTGGACTGAAGCTTTCTTT. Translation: CASSSGLTVKGWTEAFF.

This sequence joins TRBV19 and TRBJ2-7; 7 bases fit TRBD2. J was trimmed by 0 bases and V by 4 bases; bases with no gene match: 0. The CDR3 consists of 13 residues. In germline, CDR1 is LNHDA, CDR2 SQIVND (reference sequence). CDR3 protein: CASSSGSSYEQYF. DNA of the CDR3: TGTGCCAGTAGTAGCGGGAGCTCCTACGAGCAGTACTTC.

CDR3 DNA: TGTGCCAGCAGTATCGGGCAGGATGAGCAGTTCTTC. Translating gives CASSIGQDEQFF. The chain is built from TRBV9 and TRBJ2-1, with D unresolved. V gave up 5 bases and J gave up 8 bases, with 11 bases separating them. CDR3 size: 12 residues. CDR1 is SGDLS and CDR2 is YYNGEE in the germline V gene.

CDR3 residues: CASSSDYRAVYEQYF. Written as DNA, the CDR3 is TGTGCCAGCAGCTCGGATTACAGGGCAGTATACGAGCAGTACTTC. V gene TRBV11-3 combines with J gene TRBJ2-7; possible D gene TRBD1, 6 bases. This CDR3 has 15 residues. Looked up from germline, CDR1 is SGHNT and CDR2 is YENEEA. V lost 4 bases and J lost 4, with 17 bases in between.

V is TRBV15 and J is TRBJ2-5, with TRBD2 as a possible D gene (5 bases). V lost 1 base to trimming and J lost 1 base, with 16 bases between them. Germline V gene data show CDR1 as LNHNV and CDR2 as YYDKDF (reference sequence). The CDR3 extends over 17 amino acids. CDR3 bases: TGTGCCACCAGCAGAGCTCGCGGCGCGGGCCCCCAAGAGACCCAGTACTTC. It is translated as CATSRARGAGPQETQYF.

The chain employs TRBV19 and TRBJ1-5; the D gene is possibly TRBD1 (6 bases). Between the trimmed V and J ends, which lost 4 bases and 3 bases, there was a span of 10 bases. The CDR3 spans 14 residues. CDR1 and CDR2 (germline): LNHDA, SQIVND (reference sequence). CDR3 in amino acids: CASSTGQPNQPQHF. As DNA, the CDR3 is TGTGCCAGTAGTACAGGACAGCCCAATCAGCCCCAGCATTTT.

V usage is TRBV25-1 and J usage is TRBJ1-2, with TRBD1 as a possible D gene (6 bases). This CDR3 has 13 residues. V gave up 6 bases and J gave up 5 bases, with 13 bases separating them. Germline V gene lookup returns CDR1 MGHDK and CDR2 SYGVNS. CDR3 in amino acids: CASSPDRIYGYTF. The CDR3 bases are TGTGCCAGCAGCCCCGACAGGATTTATGGCTACACCTTC.

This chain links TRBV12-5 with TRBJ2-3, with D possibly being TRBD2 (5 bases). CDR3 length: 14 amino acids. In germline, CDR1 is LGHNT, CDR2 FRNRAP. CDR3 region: CASNPRGRTDTQYF. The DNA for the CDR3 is TGTGCCAGCAACCCCCGCGGGCGCACAGATACGCAGTATTTT. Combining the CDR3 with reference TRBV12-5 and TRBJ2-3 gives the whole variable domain DARVTQTPRHKVTEMGQEVTMRCQPILGHNTVFWYRQTMMQGLELLAYFRNRAPLDDSGMPKDRFSAEMPDATLATLKIQPSEPRDSAVYFCASNPRGRTDTQYFGPGTRLTVL.

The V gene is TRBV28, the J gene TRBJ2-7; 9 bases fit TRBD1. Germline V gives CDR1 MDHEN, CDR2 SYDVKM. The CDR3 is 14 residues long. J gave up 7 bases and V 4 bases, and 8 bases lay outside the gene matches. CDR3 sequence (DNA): TGTGCCAGCAGTTCCGACAGGGGGGGGAGGGAGCAGTACTTC. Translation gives CASSSDRGGREQYF. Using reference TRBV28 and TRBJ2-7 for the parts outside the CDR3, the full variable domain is DVKVTQSSRYLVKRTGEKVFLECVQDMDHENMFWYRQDPGLGLRLIYFSYDVKMKEKGDIPEGYSVSREKKERFSLILESASTNQTSMYLCASSSDRGGREQYFGPGTRLTVT.

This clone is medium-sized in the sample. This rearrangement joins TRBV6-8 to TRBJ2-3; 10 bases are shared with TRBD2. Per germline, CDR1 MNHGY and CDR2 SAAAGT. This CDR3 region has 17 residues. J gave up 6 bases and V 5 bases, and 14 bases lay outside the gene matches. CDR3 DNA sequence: TGTGCCAGCAGTCCCTCCCCGCCTAGCGGGAGCAGGGATACGCAGTATTTT. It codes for CASSPSPPSGSRDTQYF.

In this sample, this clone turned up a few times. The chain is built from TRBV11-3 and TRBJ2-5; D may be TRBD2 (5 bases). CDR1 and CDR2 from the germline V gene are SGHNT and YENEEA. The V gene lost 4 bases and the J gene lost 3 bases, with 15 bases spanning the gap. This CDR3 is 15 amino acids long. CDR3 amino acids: CASSSEARVEETQYF. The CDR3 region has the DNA TGTGCCAGCAGCTCCGAGGCGAGGGTCGAAGAGACCCAGTACTTC. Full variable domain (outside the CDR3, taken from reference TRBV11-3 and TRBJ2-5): EAGVVQSPRYKIIEKKQPVAFWCNPISGHNTLYWYLQNLGQGPELLIRYENEEAVDDSQLPKDRFSAERLKGVDSTLKIQPAELGDSAVYLCASSSEARVEETQYFGPGTRLLVL.

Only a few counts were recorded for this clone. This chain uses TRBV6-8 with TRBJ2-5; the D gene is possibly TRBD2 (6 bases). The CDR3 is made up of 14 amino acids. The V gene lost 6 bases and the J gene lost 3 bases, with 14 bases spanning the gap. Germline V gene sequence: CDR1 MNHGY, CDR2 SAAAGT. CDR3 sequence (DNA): TGTGCCAGCAGGCCGCGGGGTGGGGAAGAGACCCAGTACTTC. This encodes CASRPRGGEETQYF.

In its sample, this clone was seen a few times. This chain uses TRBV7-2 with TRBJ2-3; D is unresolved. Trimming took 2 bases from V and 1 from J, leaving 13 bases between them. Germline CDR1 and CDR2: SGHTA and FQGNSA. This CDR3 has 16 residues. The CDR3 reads CASSLSGGTGTDTQYF. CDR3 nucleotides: TGTGCCAGCAGCTTATCGGGCGGCACGGGCACAGATACGCAGTATTTT.

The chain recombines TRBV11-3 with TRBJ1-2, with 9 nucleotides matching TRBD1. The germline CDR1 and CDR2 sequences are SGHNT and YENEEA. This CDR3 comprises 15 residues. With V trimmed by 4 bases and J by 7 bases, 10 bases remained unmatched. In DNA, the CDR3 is TGTGCCAGCAGCTCAGGACCGGGACAGGGTGGTGGCTACACCTTC. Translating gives CASSSGPGQGGGYTF.